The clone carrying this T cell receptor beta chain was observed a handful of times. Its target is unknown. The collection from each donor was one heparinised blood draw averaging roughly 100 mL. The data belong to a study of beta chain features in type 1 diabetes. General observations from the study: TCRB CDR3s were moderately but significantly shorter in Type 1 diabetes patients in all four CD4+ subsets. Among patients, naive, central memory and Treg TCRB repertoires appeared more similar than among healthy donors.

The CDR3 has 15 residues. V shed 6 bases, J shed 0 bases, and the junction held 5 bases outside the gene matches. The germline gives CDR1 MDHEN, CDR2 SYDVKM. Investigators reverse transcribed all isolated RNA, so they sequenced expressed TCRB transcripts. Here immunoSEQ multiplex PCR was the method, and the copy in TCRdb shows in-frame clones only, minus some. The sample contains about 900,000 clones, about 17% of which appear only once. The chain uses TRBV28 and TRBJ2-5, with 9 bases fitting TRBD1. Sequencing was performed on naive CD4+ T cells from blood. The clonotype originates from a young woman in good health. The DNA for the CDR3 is TGTGCCAGCAGCGGGACAGGGTTTCACCAAGAGACCCAGTACTTC. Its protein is CASSGTGFHQETQYF.